Following are 19 T cell receptor beta chains from one sample sequenced in a study of patients and donors after allogeneic stem cell transplantation. MiXCR, applied by TCRdb to the RT-PCR reads, yields one record per CDR3 protein. The sample records around 200,000 distinct CDR3 sequences, around 40% being singletons. Sequencing used blood, either unsorted or a sorted T cell fraction (not recorded which). These receptors were collected from a human donor who was either an allogeneic HSCT recipient or a stem cell or donor lymphocyte infusion donor (not recorded which). It is not recorded whose cells these are; they may come from a transplant donor.

In its sample, this clonotype was seen once. This chain uses TRBV4-1 with TRBJ2-7, with TRBD2 as a possible D gene (6 bases). Trimming removed 3 bases at V and 3 bases at J, with 9 bases between. Germline assignment: CDR1 MGHRA and CDR2 YSYEKL. CDR3 length: 13 residues. CDR3 sequence reads: CASSHRERYEQYF. CDR3 nucleotide sequence: TGCGCCAGCAGCCACCGGGAGCGCTACGAGCAGTACTTC.

The J gene is TRBJ1-6, the V gene TRBV20-1; D uncertain. With 3 bases removed from V and 0 bases from J, the gap between germline ends came to 15 bases. There are 17 residues in the CDR3. Germline V gene data show CDR1 as DFQATT and CDR2 as SNEGSKA (reference sequence). CDR3 residues: CSASVGLKSSYNSPLHF. The CDR3 coding sequence is TGCAGTGCTAGTGTGGGCTTAAAGAGCTCCTATAATTCACCCCTCCACTTT.

Only a few counts were recorded for this clonotype. This rearrangement joins TRBV18 to TRBJ1-1; 9 bases line up with TRBD1. The V and J ends lost 6 bases and 4 bases, in that order; junction bases with no gene match: 12. Germline CDR1 KGHSH, CDR2 LQKENI. This CDR3 is 16 amino acids long. The CDR3 bases are TGTGCCAGCTCTTACAGGGGGCGCCCAGGGTTCACTGAAGCTTTCTTT. Translation: CASSYRGRPGFTEAFF.

This clonotype turned up a few times. This chain links TRBV20-1 with TRBJ1-2; a possible D gene is TRBD1 (6 bases). Deletions cut 0 bases from V and 6 bases from J, with 20 bases between. The germline gives CDR1 DFQATT, CDR2 SNEGSKA (reference sequence). This CDR3 is 16 amino acids long. CDR3 coding DNA: TGCAGTGCTAGAGATCTAGGAGGACAGAAGGATAATGGCTACACCTTC. It yields the protein CSARDLGGQKDNGYTF.

The chain links TRBV5-1 to TRBJ1-1; weak D call: TRBD1 (6 bases). From germline, CDR1 is SGHRS and CDR2 YFSETQ. With 4 bases removed from V and 2 bases from J, the gap between germline ends came to 15 bases. This CDR3 contains 15 residues. The CDR3 is CASSGPGQGNTEAFF. The DNA for the CDR3 is TGCGCCAGCAGCGGTCCGGGACAAGGTAACACTGAAGCTTTCTTT. Full variable domain (remainder filled in from reference TRBV5-1 and TRBJ1-1): KAGVTQTPRYLIKTRGQQVTLSCSPISGHRSVSWYQQTPGQGLQFLFEYFSETQRNKGNFPGRFSGRQFSNSRSEMNVSTLELGDSALYLCASSGPGQGNTEAFFGQGTRLTVV.

This clonotype has just a few counts. This chain connects TRBV19 to TRBJ2-2; tentative D call: TRBD1 (6 bases). The CDR3 is made up of 17 amino acids. The germline gives CDR1 LNHDA, CDR2 SQIVND (reference sequence). V shed 6 bases and J shed 5 bases, with 22 bases lying between them. CDR3 loop: CASSLEVGQTITGELFF. The CDR3 DNA is TGTGCCAGTAGCCTAGAGGTCGGACAGACGATTACCGGGGAGCTGTTTTTT.

The chain employs TRBV9 and TRBJ1-1, with a possible D match to TRBD1 (5 bases). The CDR3 is 14 residues long. V lost 1 base to trimming and J lost 1 base, with 8 bases between them. Germline V gene lookup returns CDR1 SGDLS and CDR2 YYNGEE. Here the CDR3 reads CASSVTGENTEAFF. DNA for the CDR3: TGTGCCAGCAGCGTAACGGGGGAGAACACTGAAGCTTTCTTT.

This chain's CDR3 is CAIGGLAGNEQYF. As DNA, the CDR3 is TGTGCCATCGGGGGACTAGCGGGGAATGAGCAGTACTTC. The chain joins TRBV10-3 to TRBJ2-7; 13 bases agree with TRBD2. This CDR3 region has 13 residues. V lost 8 bases to trimming and J lost 7 bases; unmatched junction nucleotides: 5. Germline V gene lookup returns CDR1 ENHRY and CDR2 SYGVKD.

J is TRBJ2-7 and V is TRBV5-1; D may correspond to TRBD1 or TRBD2 (5 bases each). Per germline, CDR1 SGHRS and CDR2 YFSETQ. The CDR3 consists of 13 residues. The germline V and J ends were trimmed by 3 bases and 3 bases, with 10 bases remaining between them. CDR3 nucleotide sequence: TGCGCCAGCAGCTCGGGACCCGGCTACGAGCAGTACTTC. Amino acids: CASSSGPGYEQYF. The complete variable domain, with remaining parts taken from reference TRBV5-1 and TRBJ2-7, reads KAGVTQTPRYLIKTRGQQVTLSCSPISGHRSVSWYQQTPGQGLQFLFEYFSETQRNKGNFPGRFSGRQFSNSRSEMNVSTLELGDSALYLCASSSGPGYEQYFGPGTRLTVT.

V usage is TRBV12-3 or TRBV12-4 and J usage is TRBJ1-2; D remains ambiguous. The CDR3 extends over 13 amino acids. V lost 3 bases, J lost 5 bases, and 10 bases lay in between. Written as DNA, the CDR3 is TGTGCCAGCAGTTTTGCAGTACGGTATGGCTACACCTTC. The encoded protein is CASSFAVRYGYTF.

This clonotype has more than one count but fewer than ten. The genes are TRBV4-1 and TRBJ2-7; D call uncertain. The CDR3 covers 15 residues. Germline CDR1 and CDR2: MGHRA and YSYEKL. V lost 1 base and J 1 base, leaving 11 bases between the germline ends. The CDR3 DNA reads as TGCGCCAGCAGCCAAGGTAGGGTTGGGTCCTACGAGCAGTACTTC. Translated, it gives CASSQGRVGSYEQYF.

The V call is TRBV28, the J call TRBJ1-4; 9 bases map to TRBD1. Trimming removed 5 bases from V and 5 bases from J; junction bases left unmatched: 6. CDR3 length: 15 amino acids. Germline CDR1 and CDR2: MDHEN and SYDVKM. CDR3 DNA: TGTGCCAGCAGTCCACAGGGGGCGCAGAATGAAAAACTGTTTTTT. It yields the protein CASSPQGAQNEKLFF.

The rearrangement joins TRBV6-5 to TRBJ2-7; D uncertain. Germline CDR1 reads MNHEY; CDR2 reads SVGAGI. The germline V and J ends were trimmed by 0 bases and 2 bases, with 14 bases remaining between them. The CDR3 runs 16 residues. This CDR3 is CASSYSVVRGAYEQYF. The DNA of the CDR3 is TGTGCCAGCAGTTACTCGGTGGTGCGAGGAGCCTACGAGCAGTACTTC.

In its sample, this clonotype was seen a few times. The J gene is TRBJ2-1, the V gene TRBV6-4; D assignment may be TRBD1 or TRBD2 (5 bases each). The CDR3 totals 15 residues. With 3 bases removed from V and 0 bases from J, the gap between germline ends came to 9 bases. Germline CDR1 is MRHNA and CDR2 is SNTAGT. CDR3 sequence: CASSEGESSYNEQFF. CDR3 coding DNA: TGTGCCAGCAGTGAAGGGGAGAGCTCCTACAATGAGCAGTTCTTC.

This clonotype was recorded a few times. This sequence joins TRBV5-1 and TRBJ1-1, with D hard to call. Between the trimmed V and J ends, which lost 2 bases and 1 base, there was a span of 9 bases. This CDR3 has 14 amino acids. The germline CDR1 and CDR2 sequences are SGHRS and YFSETQ. The CDR3 nucleotides are TGCGCCAGCAGCTTTTCGGTGGCGAACACTGAAGCTTTCTTT. Encoded protein: CASSFSVANTEAFF.

This chain joins TRBV5-5 and TRBJ2-7; a weak D match, TRBD1 (6 bases). Germline V CDR1 and CDR2: SGHKS, YYEKEE (reference sequence). This CDR3 has 14 residues. The germline V and J ends were trimmed by 4 bases and 2 bases, with 13 bases remaining between them. The CDR3 sequence is CASSGWDNTYEQYF. Written as DNA, the CDR3 is TGTGCCAGCAGCGGGTGGGACAACACCTACGAGCAGTACTTC.

The J gene is TRBJ2-3, the V gene TRBV7-9; possibly TRBD2 for D (6 bases). This CDR3 comprises 15 residues. CDR1 is SEHNR, CDR2 FQNEAQ, per germline (reference sequence). V was shortened by 6 bases and J by 3 bases, with 16 bases between the two germline ends. CDR3 region: CASSSMAGRTDTQYF. For the CDR3, the DNA is TGTGCCAGCAGTTCAATGGCGGGAAGGACAGATACGCAGTATTTT.

This rearrangement joins TRBV20-1 to TRBJ1-5, with unresolved D. Germline CDR1 DFQATT, CDR2 SNEGSKA (reference sequence). Trimming left V 1 base short and J 4 bases short, with 8 bases between. The CDR3 runs to 13 residues. CDR3 in amino acids: CSARGVENQPQHF. CDR3 nucleotide sequence: TGCAGTGCTAGAGGGGTGGAAAATCAGCCCCAGCATTTT.

This clonotype was seen only a few times. This rearrangement joins TRBV29-1 to TRBJ1-2; possible D gene TRBD1, 5 bases. The germline CDR1 and CDR2 sequences are SQVTM and ANQGSEA. The CDR3 covers 13 residues. The germline V and J ends were trimmed by 4 bases and 2 bases, with 11 bases remaining between them. The CDR3 sequence: CSVGQGPNYGYTF. DNA of the CDR3: TGCAGCGTTGGGCAGGGTCCCAACTATGGCTACACCTTC.